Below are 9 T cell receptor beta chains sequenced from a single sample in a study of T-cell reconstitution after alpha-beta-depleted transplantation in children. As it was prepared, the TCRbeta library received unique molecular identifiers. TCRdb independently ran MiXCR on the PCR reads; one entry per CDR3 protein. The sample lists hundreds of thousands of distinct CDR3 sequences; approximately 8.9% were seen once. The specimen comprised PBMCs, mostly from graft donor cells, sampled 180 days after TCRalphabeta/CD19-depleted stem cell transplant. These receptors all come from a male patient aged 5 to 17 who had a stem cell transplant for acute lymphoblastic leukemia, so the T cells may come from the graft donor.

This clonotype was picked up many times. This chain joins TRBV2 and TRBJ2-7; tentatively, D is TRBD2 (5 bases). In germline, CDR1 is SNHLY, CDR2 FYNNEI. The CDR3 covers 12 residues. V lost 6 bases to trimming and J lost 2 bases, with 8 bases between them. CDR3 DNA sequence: TGTGCCAGCAGGGGCGGGCCCTACGAGCAGTACTTC. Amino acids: CASRGGPYEQYF.

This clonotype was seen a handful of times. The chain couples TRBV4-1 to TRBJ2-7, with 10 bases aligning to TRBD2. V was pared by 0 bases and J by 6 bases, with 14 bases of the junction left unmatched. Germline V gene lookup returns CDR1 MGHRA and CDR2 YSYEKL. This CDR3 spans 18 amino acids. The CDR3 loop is CASSQEGGSTSGIFEQYF. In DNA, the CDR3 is TGCGCCAGCAGCCAAGAGGGCGGGTCAACTAGCGGGATTTTCGAGCAGTACTTC.

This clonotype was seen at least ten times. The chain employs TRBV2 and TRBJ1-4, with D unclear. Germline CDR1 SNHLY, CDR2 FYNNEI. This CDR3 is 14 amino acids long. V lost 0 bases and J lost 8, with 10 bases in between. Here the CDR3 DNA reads TGTGCCAGCAGTGAAGCACGGCCTGGGGAAAAACTGTTTTTT. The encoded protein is CASSEARPGEKLFF.

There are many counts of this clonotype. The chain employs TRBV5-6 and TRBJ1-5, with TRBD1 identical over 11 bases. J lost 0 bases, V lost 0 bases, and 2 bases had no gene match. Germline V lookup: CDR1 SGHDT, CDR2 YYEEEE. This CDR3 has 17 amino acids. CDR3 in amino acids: CASSLGTGGYSNQPQHF. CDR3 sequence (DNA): TGTGCCAGCAGCTTGGGGACAGGGGGCTATAGCAATCAGCCCCAGCATTTT. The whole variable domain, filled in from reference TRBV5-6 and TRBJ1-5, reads DAGVTQSPTHLIKTRGQQVTLRCSPKSGHDTVSWYQQALGQGPQFIFQYYEEEERQRGNFPDRFSGHQFPNYSSELNVNALLLGDSALYLCASSLGTGGYSNQPQHFGDGTRLSIL.

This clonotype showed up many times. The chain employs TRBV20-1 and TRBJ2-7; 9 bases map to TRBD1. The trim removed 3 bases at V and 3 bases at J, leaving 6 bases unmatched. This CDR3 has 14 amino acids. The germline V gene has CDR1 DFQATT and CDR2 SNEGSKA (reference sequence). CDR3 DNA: TGCAGTGCTAGCCCCCGGACAGGGGACTACGAGCAGTACTTC. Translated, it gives CSASPRTGDYEQYF.

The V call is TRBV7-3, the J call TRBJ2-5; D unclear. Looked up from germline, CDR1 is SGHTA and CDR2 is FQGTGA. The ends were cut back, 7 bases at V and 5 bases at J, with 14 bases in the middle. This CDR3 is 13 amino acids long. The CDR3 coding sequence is TGTGCCAGCACCTCATACCGGCGGGAGACCCAGTACTTC. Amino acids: CASTSYRRETQYF.

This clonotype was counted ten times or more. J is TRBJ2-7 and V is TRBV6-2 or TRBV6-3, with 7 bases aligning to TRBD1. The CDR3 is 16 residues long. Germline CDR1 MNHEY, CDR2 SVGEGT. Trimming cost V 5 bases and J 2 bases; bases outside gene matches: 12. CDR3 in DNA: TGTGCCAGCAGTCCCCGCCCGACAGGGCCCACCTACGAGCAGTACTTC. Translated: CASSPRPTGPTYEQYF.

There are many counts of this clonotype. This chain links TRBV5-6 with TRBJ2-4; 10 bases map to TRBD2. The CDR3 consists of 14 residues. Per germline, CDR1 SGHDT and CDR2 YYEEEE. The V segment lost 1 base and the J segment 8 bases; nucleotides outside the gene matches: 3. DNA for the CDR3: TGTGCCAGCAGCTTGAGCGGGGGGGCCGACATTCAGTACTTC. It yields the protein CASSLSGGADIQYF.

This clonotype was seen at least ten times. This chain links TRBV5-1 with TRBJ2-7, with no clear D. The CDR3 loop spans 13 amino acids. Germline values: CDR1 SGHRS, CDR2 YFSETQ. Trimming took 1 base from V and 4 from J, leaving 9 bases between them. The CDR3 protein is CASSLTDGYEQYF. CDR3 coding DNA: TGCGCCAGCAGCTTGACCGACGGGTACGAGCAGTACTTC. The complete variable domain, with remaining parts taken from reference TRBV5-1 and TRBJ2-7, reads KAGVTQTPRYLIKTRGQQVTLSCSPISGHRSVSWYQQTPGQGLQFLFEYFSETQRNKGNFPGRFSGRQFSNSRSEMNVSTLELGDSALYLCASSLTDGYEQYFGPGTRLTVT.